These T cell receptor beta chains were read from a single sample in a study of blood T cell repertoires in COVID-19. The protocol was immunoSEQ multiplex PCR, while the TCRdb copy is restricted to in-frame clones and leaves out a portion. The sample gives tens of thousands of clones, 82% of which show up once; roughly 20% is in the top ten. Specimen: peripheral blood. The origin of the receptors is a human donor in a cohort sampled during active COVID-19. Both conserved end residues are trimmed from each CDR3. Clone size appears in some rows only: once, few, many, or a class for an expanded clone.

clone_size	v_call	j_call	cdr3_aa
few	TRBV7-2	TRBJ1-1	ASSTKRAGNTEAF
few	TRBV24-1	TRBJ1-2	AARVGGDYGYT
.	TRBV2	TRBJ1-4	ASKVEGGIEKLF
.	TRBV2	TRBJ1-2	ASMQGTRGYT
.	TRBV11-2	TRBJ2-5	ASSLDVRASGEETQY
.	TRBV9	TRBJ1-2	ASSVNNYGYT
few	TRBV13	TRBJ2-5	ASSRGKTQY
.	TRBV5-5	TRBJ1-2	ASSLSSQGQSTIYGYT
.	TRBV19	TRBJ2-5	ASSRAGQETQY
once	TRBV6-2/TRBV6-3	TRBJ2-7	ASSYRTSGGAYEQY
.	TRBV3-1/TRBV3-2	TRBJ1-2	ASSQGVVGYT
.	TRBV6-5	TRBJ2-1	ASSYDRELYNEQF
.	TRBV11-2	TRBJ2-5	ASSLDLLAGGDNPQETQY
.	TRBV20-1	TRBJ2-5	SSGQETQY
.	TRBV7-2	TRBJ2-1	ASSPAGGFYNEQF
.	TRBV5-4	TRBJ1-2	ASSLFRLKGQGDYGYT
.	TRBV2	TRBJ1-5	ASSGWESNQPQH
few	TRBV6-5	TRBJ2-7	ASSVTSGRTYEQY
.	TRBV30	TRBJ1-5	APHRAGRGEQPQH
.	TRBV5-1	TRBJ2-7	ASSFGTASYEQY
.	TRBV28	TRBJ2-7	ASTQTPYGSYEQY
.	TRBV16	TRBJ2-2	AGSSGTANTGELF
.	TRBV5-1	TRBJ2-7	ASSLADPGAYEQY
.	TRBV5-1	TRBJ2-2	ASSFLRDTGELF
.	TRBV29-1	TRBJ1-2	SGPRPTHNYGYT
few	TRBV2	TRBJ1-4	ASTSPGQGAAANEKLF
.	TRBV7-2	TRBJ2-5	ASSLSWGPETQY
.	TRBV4-1	TRBJ1-2	ASKKRDTSNYGYT
.	TRBV2	TRBJ1-2	ASSVTGFNYGYT
.	TRBV18	TRBJ2-7	ASSPPGSYEQY
.	TRBV5-6	TRBJ1-1	ASRFRGIGTEAF
few	TRBV5-1	TRBJ1-2	ASSSQGAGGYT
.	TRBV19	TRBJ2-7	ASSISGPGTGAYEQY
.	TRBV10-2	TRBJ2-7	ASSLTGGVGEQY
.	TRBV15	TRBJ2-7	ATRPEGY
.	TRBV7-9	TRBJ1-1	ASRNKQSNTEAF
.	TRBV18	TRBJ2-7	ASSPPGTSPDEQY
.	TRBV21-1	TRBJ2-7	ASTHLGIRGQY
.	TRBV15	TRBJ1-6	ATSRGGDSGISPLH
.	TRBV5-4	TRBJ1-1	ASSPQGHTEAF
.	TRBV2	TRBJ2-2	ASSVGTGGTGELF
.	TRBV6-2/TRBV6-3	TRBJ2-5	ASSATSGAFGTQY
.	TRBV19	TRBJ2-7	ASSPSVGPYEQY
.	TRBV7-9	TRBJ1-2	ASSLVYAGYGYT
.	TRBV6-5	TRBJ1-1	ASRGTGITEAF
.	TRBV11-2	TRBJ1-2	ASSPRTGGRYGYT
.	TRBV6-4	TRBJ2-7	ASRFETIHEQY
.	TRBV24-1	TRBJ1-4	ATSQPPGDGNEKLF
.	TRBV11-3	TRBJ1-2	ASSLETQGTYRYPNYGYT
few	TRBV7-9	TRBJ1-4	ASSWDRGNEKLF
.	TRBV10-3	TRBJ1-2	ATALDGQGDYGYT
.	TRBV6-6	TRBJ1-6	ASSRGQFRYNSPLH
few	TRBV5-1	TRBJ2-7	ASSLAPGQGYEQY
.	TRBV12-5	TRBJ2-3	ASEGTSGGPDTQY
once	TRBV29-1	TRBJ1-4	SVDFSSTGSRELF
.	TRBV11-2	TRBJ2-3	ASSLARTGADTQY
.	TRBV6-2/TRBV6-3	TRBJ2-3	ASSLVPGGAADTQY
.	TRBV5-4	TRBJ2-5	ASSAVGQLKTQY